Listed below are T cell receptor beta chains from one sample, sequenced in a study of patients and donors after allogeneic stem cell transplantation. From the RT-PCR reads, TCRdb called clonotypes with MiXCR, one entry per CDR3 protein. The table has approximately 210,000 distinct CDR3 sequences, around two fifths seen once; the top ten hold around 35%. Sequencing was performed on blood, either unsorted or a sorted T cell fraction (not recorded which). The source of these receptors is a human donor who was either an allogeneic HSCT recipient or a stem cell or donor lymphocyte infusion donor (not recorded which). It is not recorded whose cells these are; they may come from a transplant donor. CDR3s include the opening cysteine and the closing phenylalanine or tryptophan. The D gene is left open where the match is weak. Clone size, where shown, is once, few, many, or a class for clones that have expanded.

D	V	size	J	DNA	CDR3
TRBD2	TRBV18	.	TRBJ2-1	TGTGCCAGCTCACCCGGACTAGTCTTCGATGAGCAGTTCTTC	CASSPGLVFDEQFF
.	TRBV6-2/TRBV6-3	.	TRBJ2-7	TGTGCCAGCAGTTACCCGACAGCCTACGAGCAGTACTTC	CASSYPTAYEQYF
.	TRBV9	.	TRBJ2-2	TGTGCCAGCAGCGTATTCCCCCTCGAGCGGCAGAACACCGGGGAGCTGTTTTTT	CASSVFPLERQNTGELFF
.	TRBV4-3	few	TRBJ2-5	TGCGCCAGCAGCCAAGATTATTGGGGCATCGAGACCCAGTACTTC	CASSQDYWGIETQYF
.	TRBV4-3	once	TRBJ2-7	TGCGCCAGCAGCCAAGATCTGAAGGGATACTACGAGCAGTACTTC	CASSQDLKGYYEQYF
.	TRBV5-6	.	TRBJ2-5	TGTGCCAGCAGCTTGGTAGGGCGGAGGGAGGAGACCCAGTACTTC	CASSLVGRREETQYF
.	TRBV5-1	.	TRBJ2-2	TGCGCCAGCAGCTTGGCCGAAATGGCAGGATACGGGGAGCTGTTTTTT	CASSLAEMAGYGELFF
.	TRBV12-3/TRBV12-4	.	TRBJ2-3	TGTGCCAGCAGTTTGATGAGACGGCCCCAAGGTACAGATACGCAGTATTTT	CASSLMRRPQGTDTQYF
TRBD2	TRBV5-1	few	TRBJ2-5	TGCGCCAGCAGCTTAGGGGCGCGGGAGGCAGAGACCCAGTACTTC	CASSLGAREAETQYF
.	TRBV18	.	TRBJ2-5	TGTGCCAGCTCACCAGGGGTGGAGACCCAGTACTTC	CASSPGVETQYF
TRBD1	TRBV4-2	once	TRBJ1-1	TGTGCCAGCAGCCAAGATTTATATGGGGACAGGGTAACTTTCTTT	CASSQDLYGDRVTFF
.	TRBV12-3/TRBV12-4	.	TRBJ1-5	TGTGCCAGCAGCCGCGCACCGACCTCGAGGAATCAGCCCCAGCATTTT	CASSRAPTSRNQPQHF
.	TRBV4-3	few	TRBJ1-2	TGCGCCAGCAGCCAAGATCCCGGGACGAGGGGCTACACCTTC	CASSQDPGTRGYTF
.	TRBV20-1	.	TRBJ2-1	TGCAGTGCACGGAGGGCGGACACCTACAATGAGCAGTTCTTC	CSARRADTYNEQFF
.	TRBV12-3/TRBV12-4	.	TRBJ1-2	TGTGCCAGCAGTCCGCGCCTCGGGGGCCTTAACTATGGCTACACCTTC	CASSPRLGGLNYGYTF
TRBD1	TRBV6-6	.	TRBJ1-5	TGTGCCAGCAGTCCCATGACAGGGGATGGCAATCAGCCCCAGCATTTT	CASSPMTGDGNQPQHF
.	TRBV4-3	.	TRBJ2-7	TGCGCCAGCAGCCAAGATCCAGCGGAGCCAACCTACGAGCAGTACTTC	CASSQDPAEPTYEQYF
.	TRBV4-3	.	TRBJ1-1	TGCGCCAGCAGCCATGGGACGAACACTGAAGCTTTCTTT	CASSHGTNTEAFF
.	TRBV5-6	.	TRBJ1-1	TGTGCCAGCAGCCTTGGATGGGGCGAAGCTTTCTTT	CASSLGWGEAFF
TRBD1	TRBV4-1	few	TRBJ1-4	TGCGCCAGCAGCCGACACACCGGGACAGCTGAAGAAAAACTGTTTTTT	CASSRHTGTAEEKLFF
TRBD1	TRBV7-2	.	TRBJ1-5	TGTGCCAGCAGCTTGGGCCAGGGGGCAGGTCAGCCCCAGCATTTT	CASSLGQGAGQPQHF
.	TRBV12-3/TRBV12-4	.	TRBJ2-3	TGTGCCAGCAGCCCCCAGGTGCTGAGCACAGATACGCAGTATTTT	CASSPQVLSTDTQYF
.	TRBV6-6	once	TRBJ1-2	TGTGCCAGCATGGACAACTATGGCTACACCTTC	CASMDNYGYTF